This T cell receptor (beta chain) was found in a study of cytomegalovirus exposure and HLA in healthy donors. Regarding the study as a whole: In a later analysis, a missense DCLRE1C variant was linked to TCR beta V- and J-gene trimming.

The ends lost 4 bases at V and 2 bases at J; junction bases unmatched: 5. This CDR3 comprises 14 residues. Germline-derived CDR1 and CDR2 are SNHLY and FYNNEI. Amplification used 60 Vbeta primers and 13 Jbeta primers. The protocol was immunoSEQ multiplex PCR, while the TCRdb copy is restricted to in-frame clones and leaves out a portion. The sample lists some 180,000 clones; around 80% were seen once. This clone was detected only a few times. Its cognate antigen is unknown. The sample taken for sequencing was PBMCs. The sequence came from a woman aged 25 to 39 in good health and CMV-seronegative. The chain links TRBV2 to TRBJ2-7; 7 nucleotides align to TRBD2. The CDR3 nucleotides read TGTGCCAGCAGTGTCGGAGCGGGGACCTACGAGCAGTACTTC. This sequence encodes CASSVGAGTYEQYF.